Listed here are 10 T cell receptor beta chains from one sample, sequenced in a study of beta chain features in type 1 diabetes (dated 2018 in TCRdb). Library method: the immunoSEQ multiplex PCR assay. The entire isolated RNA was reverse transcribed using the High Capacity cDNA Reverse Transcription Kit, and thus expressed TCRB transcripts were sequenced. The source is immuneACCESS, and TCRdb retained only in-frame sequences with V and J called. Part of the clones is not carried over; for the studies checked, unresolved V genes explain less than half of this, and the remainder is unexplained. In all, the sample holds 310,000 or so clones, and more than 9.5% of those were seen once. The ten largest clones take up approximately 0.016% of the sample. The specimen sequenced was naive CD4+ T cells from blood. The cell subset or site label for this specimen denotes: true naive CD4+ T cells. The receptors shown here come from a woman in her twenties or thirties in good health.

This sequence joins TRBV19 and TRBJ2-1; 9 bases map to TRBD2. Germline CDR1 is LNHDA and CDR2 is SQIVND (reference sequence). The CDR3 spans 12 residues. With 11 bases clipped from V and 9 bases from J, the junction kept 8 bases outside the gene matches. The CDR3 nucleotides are TGTGCCTGCGGGAGGGCGGTGGGTGAGCAGTTCTTC. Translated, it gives CACGRAVGEQFF.

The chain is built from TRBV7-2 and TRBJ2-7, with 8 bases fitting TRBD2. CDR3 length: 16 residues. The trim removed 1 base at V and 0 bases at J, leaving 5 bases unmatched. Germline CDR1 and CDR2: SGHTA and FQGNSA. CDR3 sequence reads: CASSLVPLADSYEQYF. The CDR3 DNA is TGTGCCAGCAGCTTAGTTCCACTAGCGGACTCCTACGAGCAGTACTTC. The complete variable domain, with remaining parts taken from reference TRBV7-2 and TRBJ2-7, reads GAGVSQSPSNKVTEKGKDVELRCDPISGHTALYWYRQSLGQGLEFLIYFQGNSAPDKSGLPSDRFSAERTGGSVSTLTIQRTQQEDSAVYLCASSLVPLADSYEQYFGPGTRLTVT.

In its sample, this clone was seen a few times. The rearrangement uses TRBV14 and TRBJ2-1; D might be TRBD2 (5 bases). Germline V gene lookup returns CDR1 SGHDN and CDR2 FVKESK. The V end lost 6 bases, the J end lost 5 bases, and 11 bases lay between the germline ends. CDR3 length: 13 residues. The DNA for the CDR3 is TGTGCCAGCAGTCCCGGACTCGACAATGAGCAGTTCTTC. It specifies CASSPGLDNEQFF.

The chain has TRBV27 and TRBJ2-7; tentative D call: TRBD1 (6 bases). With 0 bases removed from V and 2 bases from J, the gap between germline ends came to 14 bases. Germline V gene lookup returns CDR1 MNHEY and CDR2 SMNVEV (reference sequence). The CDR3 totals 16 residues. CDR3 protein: CASSLSGRGGTYEQYF. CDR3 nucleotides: TGTGCCAGCAGTTTATCGGGCAGGGGCGGTACCTACGAGCAGTACTTC.

The CDR3 region is CASSGLASTDTQYF. The CDR3 DNA sequence: TGTGCCAGCTCTGGACTAGCTAGCACAGATACGCAGTATTTT. The J gene is TRBJ2-3, the V gene TRBV18, with 8 bases matching TRBD2. The V and J ends lost 6 bases and 0 bases, in that order; junction bases with no gene match: 2. In germline, CDR1 is KGHSH, CDR2 LQKENI. The CDR3 totals 14 residues.

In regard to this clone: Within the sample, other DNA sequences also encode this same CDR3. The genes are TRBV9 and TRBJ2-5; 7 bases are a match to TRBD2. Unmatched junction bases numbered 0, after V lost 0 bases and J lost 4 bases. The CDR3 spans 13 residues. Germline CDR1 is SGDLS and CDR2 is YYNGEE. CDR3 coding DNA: TGTGCCAGCAGCGTAGCGGGAGGAGAGACCCAGTACTTC. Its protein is CASSVAGGETQYF.

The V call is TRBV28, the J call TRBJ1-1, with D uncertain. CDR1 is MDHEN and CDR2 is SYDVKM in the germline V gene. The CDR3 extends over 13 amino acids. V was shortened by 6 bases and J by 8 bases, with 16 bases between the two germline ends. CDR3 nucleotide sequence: TGTGCCAGCAGAACCGCGACCTTAGCCGAAGCTTTCTTT. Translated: CASRTATLAEAFF. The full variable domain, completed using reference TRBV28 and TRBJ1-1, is DVKVTQSSRYLVKRTGEKVFLECVQDMDHENMFWYRQDPGLGLRLIYFSYDVKMKEKGDIPEGYSVSREKKERFSLILESASTNQTSMYLCASRTATLAEAFFGQGTRLTVV.

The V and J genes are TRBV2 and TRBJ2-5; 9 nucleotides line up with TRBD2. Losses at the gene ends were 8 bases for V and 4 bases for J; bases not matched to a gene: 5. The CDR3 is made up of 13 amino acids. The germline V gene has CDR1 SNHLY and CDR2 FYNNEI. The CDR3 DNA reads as TGTGCCAGCCGTAGCGGGAGTCGAGAGACCCAGTACTTC. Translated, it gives CASRSGSRETQYF.

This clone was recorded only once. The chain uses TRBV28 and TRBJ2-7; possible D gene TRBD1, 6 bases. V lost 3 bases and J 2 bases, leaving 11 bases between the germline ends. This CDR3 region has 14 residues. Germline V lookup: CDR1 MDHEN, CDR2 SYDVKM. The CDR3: CASSLAGVPYEQYF. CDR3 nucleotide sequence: TGTGCCAGCAGTTTGGCAGGGGTGCCCTACGAGCAGTACTTC.

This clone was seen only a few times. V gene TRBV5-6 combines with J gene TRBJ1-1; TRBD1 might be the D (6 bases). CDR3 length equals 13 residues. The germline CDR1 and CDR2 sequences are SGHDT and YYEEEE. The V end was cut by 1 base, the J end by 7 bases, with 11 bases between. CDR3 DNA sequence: TGTGCCAGCAGCTTGTTCAGGGGACATGAAGCTTTCTTT. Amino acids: CASSLFRGHEAFF.